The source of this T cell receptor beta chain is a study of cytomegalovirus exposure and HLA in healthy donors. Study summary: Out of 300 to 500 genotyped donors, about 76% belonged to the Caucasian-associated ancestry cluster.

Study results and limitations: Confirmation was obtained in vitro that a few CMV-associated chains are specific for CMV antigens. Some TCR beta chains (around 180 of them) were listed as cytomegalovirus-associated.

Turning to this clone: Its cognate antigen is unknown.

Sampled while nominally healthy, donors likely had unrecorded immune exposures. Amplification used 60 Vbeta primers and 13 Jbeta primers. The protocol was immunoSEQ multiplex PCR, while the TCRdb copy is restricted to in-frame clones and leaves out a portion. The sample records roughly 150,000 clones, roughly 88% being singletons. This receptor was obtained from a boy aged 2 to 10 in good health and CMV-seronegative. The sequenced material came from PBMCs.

The CDR3 spells CASSFRTAGYTF. The CDR3, as DNA: TGTGCCAGCAGTTTCAGGACAGCGGGCTACACCTTC. The V gene is TRBV6-1, the J gene TRBJ1-2; perhaps TRBD1 as D (6 bases). The CDR3 totals 12 residues. Germline CDR1 is MNHNS and CDR2 is SASEGT. The V end was cut by 5 bases, the J end by 8 bases, with 12 bases between.